This TCR beta chain was observed in a study of cytomegalovirus exposure and HLA in healthy donors. PCR was performed using 60 Vbeta and 13 Jbeta primers. The data were produced by immunoSEQ multiplex PCR, yet TCRdb's version contains in-frame clones alone and is incomplete. This table has around 130,000 clones, 8% to 9.5% appearing once. The sample holds a few counts of this clone. The target antigen is unknown. J was trimmed by 3 bases and V by 1 base; bases with no gene match: 0. The CDR3 totals 13 residues. Germline CDR1 SNHLY, CDR2 FYNNEI. The study's findings and limits: In vitro assays verified that a few CMV-associated chains recognized CMV antigens specifically.

This TCR was recovered from a man aged 40-49 years in good health and CMV-seronegative. This chain connects TRBV2 to TRBJ2-7, with 7 bases that match TRBD1. Specimen: PBMCs. In DNA form, the CDR3 reads TGTGCCAGCAGTGAAGGGGACAGCTACGAGCAGTACTTC. It encodes CASSEGDSYEQYF.